The next 10 T cell receptor beta chains were all read from a single sample in a study of CD8+CD57+ T cells in acquired aplastic anemia. According to the study, genomic DNA was the template for TCR beta VDJ and CDR3 profiling. TCRdb reanalysed the reads using MiXCR and keeps one entry per CDR3 protein. The data contain some 280,000 distinct CDR3 sequences, 45% to 70% of them singletons. Material for sequencing was sorted CD4+, CD8+, or CD8+CD57+ T cells (not recorded which) from PBMCs. The receptors were gathered from a human donor with severe aplastic anemia or a healthy control (not recorded which).

This clonotype has more than one count but fewer than ten. V usage is TRBV4-2 and J usage is TRBJ2-4; a weak D match, TRBD2 (5 bases). V lost 1 base to trimming and J lost 3 bases, with 13 bases between them. The CDR3 runs 16 residues. Germline values: CDR1 LGHNA, CDR2 YNFKEQ. DNA for the CDR3: TGTGCCAGCAGCCAAGGAATGATTGGAGGCAAAAACATTCAGTACTTC. Translating it yields CASSQGMIGGKNIQYF.

The rearrangement uses TRBV30 and TRBJ1-2; TRBD1 agrees at 7 bases. With 2 bases clipped from V and 8 bases from J, the junction kept 8 bases outside the gene matches. The germline V gene has CDR1 GTSNPN and CDR2 SVGIG (reference sequence). This CDR3 has 13 residues. The CDR3 loop reads CAWSTWDSGGYTF. In nucleotides, the CDR3 is TGTGCCTGGAGTACCTGGGACAGCGGAGGCTACACCTTC.

A few counts support this clonotype. The chain uses TRBV20-1 and TRBJ2-3; D gene unclear. The CDR3 length is 12 residues. Per germline, CDR1 DFQATT and CDR2 SNEGSKA (reference sequence). V lost 5 bases and J 3 bases, leaving 9 bases between the germline ends. CDR3 nucleotides: TGCAGTGCTTCCGTAGGGACAGATACGCAGTATTTT. It codes for CSASVGTDTQYF.

At least ten counts were recorded for this clonotype. The genes are TRBV5-1 and TRBJ1-1; 10 bases match TRBD1. The V gene's germline CDR1 is SGHRS and CDR2 YFSETQ. Losses at the gene ends were 0 bases for V and 5 bases for J; bases not matched to a gene: 7. CDR3 size: 16 residues. CDR3 protein: CASSLAGGQGITEAFF. DNA of the CDR3: TGCGCCAGCAGCTTGGCCGGGGGACAGGGGATAACTGAAGCTTTCTTT.

The chain uses TRBV28 and TRBJ1-3, with a possible D match to TRBD1 (6 bases). The CDR3 runs 15 residues. CDR1 is MDHEN, CDR2 SYDVKM, per germline. With 6 bases removed from V and 5 bases from J, the gap between germline ends came to 17 bases. CDR3 sequence: CASSAGGRGRNTIYF. CDR3 sequence (DNA): TGTGCCAGCAGCGCGGGGGGCAGGGGAAGAAACACCATATATTTT.

Many counts were recorded for this clonotype. V is TRBV5-1 and J is TRBJ2-7; 9 nucleotides match TRBD1. The CDR3 runs 15 residues. The germline V gene encodes CDR1 SGHRS and CDR2 YFSETQ. Trimming at V came to 1 base and at J to 3 bases, leaving 5 bases not matched to a gene. The CDR3 sequence: CASSLTGTGIYEQYF. The CDR3 nucleotides are TGCGCCAGCAGCTTGACCGGGACAGGGATCTACGAGCAGTACTTC.

With regard to this clonotype: At one boundary the junction diverges from the germline segment, which might be a read error. The V and J genes are TRBV11-3 and TRBJ2-1; 11 bases are shared with TRBD1. CDR1 SGHNT and CDR2 YENEEA come from the germline V gene. The CDR3 extends over 14 amino acids. CDR3: CAGSQGTGGNEQFF. DNA for the CDR3: TGTGCCGGCAGCCAAGGGACAGGGGGCAATGAGCAGTTCTTC.

V is TRBV15 and J is TRBJ1-5, with D possibly TRBD1 on 5 matching bases. Trimming took 0 bases from V and 4 from J, leaving 10 bases between them. Germline CDR1 is LNHNV and CDR2 is YYDKDF (reference sequence). The CDR3 contains 15 residues. The CDR3, as DNA: TGTGCCACCAGCAGAGACGACAGTCCAAATCAGCCCCAGCATTTT. Translation: CATSRDDSPNQPQHF.

CDR3 bases: TGTGCCAGCAGCTTCGGGACGGGCTACTACAATGAGCAGTTCTTC. Translated: CASSFGTGYYNEQFF. The chain carries TRBV7-2 and TRBJ2-1; either TRBD1 or TRBD2 may supply D (5 bases each). The CDR3 is 15 amino acids. The germline V gene encodes CDR1 SGHTA and CDR2 FQGNSA. The V end lost 3 bases, the J end lost 3 bases, and 12 bases lay between the germline ends. The variable domain in full, with the rest retrieved from reference TRBV7-2 and TRBJ2-1, is GAGVSQSPSNKVTEKGKDVELRCDPISGHTALYWYRQSLGQGLEFLIYFQGNSAPDKSGLPSDRFSAERTGGSVSTLTIQRTQQEDSAVYLCASSFGTGYYNEQFFGPGTRLTVL.

With regard to this clonotype: One end of the junction is discordant with germline, which a read error may explain. The rearrangement links TRBV9 to TRBJ2-5; perhaps TRBD2 as D (6 bases). This CDR3 is 15 amino acids long. Germline CDR1 is SGDLS and CDR2 is YYNGEE. CDR3 amino acids: CASSLEGFPQETQYF. The DNA of the CDR3 is TGCGCCAGCAGCTTGGAGGGATTCCCGCAAGAGACCCAGTACTTC.